One sample yielded the 7 T cell receptor beta chains listed below, sequenced in a study of Tregs in tolerant kidney transplant recipients. For these TCRs, the target antigens are not known. Assay used: immunoSEQ multiplex PCR; TCRdb lists only in-frame clones, some missing. The specimen's table records roughly 1,700 clones. FACS sorting followed a 6-day coculture of CFSE-labeled recipient PBMCs with irradiated graft donor PBMCs. Sequenced here: CD4+ T cells from blood cultured with allogeneic cells, sampled before the transplant. These receptor sequences come from a human patient who received a combined kidney and bone marrow transplant.

In regard to this clone: The read is 3 residues too short to cover the CDR3 end, so that end is filled in from the germline J gene. This chain connects TRBV20-1 to TRBJ2-3, with D possibly matching TRBD2 (6 bases). CDR3 size: 13 residues. The germline gives CDR1 DFQATT, CDR2 SNEGSKA (reference sequence). This chain's CDR3 is CSASLGGGQPQYF. The sequenced CDR3 bases are TGCAGTGCTAGCTTGGGGGGAGGTCAGCCG.

Judged by frequency, this clone is medium-sized. The read halts 3 residues ahead of the CDR3 end, with the missing end drawn from the germline J gene. The chain has TRBV20-1 and TRBJ1-5; perhaps TRBD1 as D (6 bases). Deletions cut 1 base from V and 1 base from J, with 17 bases between. The CDR3 spans 17 residues. The germline gives CDR1 DFQATT, CDR2 SNEGSKA (reference sequence). The CDR3 bases that were read are TGCAGTGCTAGAGGCCAGGACAGAACGGGAAGCAATCAGCCC. Translating it yields CSARGQDRTGSNQP. The entire CDR3 protein is CSARGQDRTGSNQPQHF.

This clone ranks as medium-sized in terms of frequency. The read ends 3 residues before the CDR3 terminus; that terminus is restored from the germline J gene. The J gene is TRBJ2-3, the V gene TRBV20-1; 8 nucleotides match TRBD1. The CDR3 consists of 14 residues. In germline, CDR1 is DFQATT, CDR2 SNEGSKA (reference sequence). Trimming took 6 bases from V and 2 from J; bases not matched to a gene: 7. The CDR3 protein is CSARRTGFTDTQYF. The DNA read from the CDR3 is TGCAGTGCCCGTAGGACAGGGTTCACAGATACG.

This clone ranks as medium-sized in terms of frequency. Read coverage stops 3 residues before the CDR3 terminus; the germline J gene supplies the remainder. The chain employs TRBV30 and TRBJ2-3; TRBD1 might be the D (6 bases). The V and J ends lost 1 base and 0 bases respectively, with 14 bases between them. Germline CDR1 is GTSNPN and CDR2 is SVGIG (reference sequence). This CDR3 contains 16 residues. The covered CDR3 bases are TGTGCCTGGAGTGCAGGGGCCTTCAAGAGCACAGATACG. This gives the protein CAWSAGAFKSTDT. In full, the CDR3 is CAWSAGAFKSTDTQYF.

In terms of frequency, this clone is medium-sized. The CDR3 is CASSIKQGEPQHF. Partial CDR3 DNA: TGTGCCAGCAGCATCAAACAGGGTGAGCCC. V and J are TRBV7-9 and TRBJ1-5; tentative D call: TRBD1 (6 bases). With the read ending 3 residues before the CDR3 end, the germline J gene is used to fill in that end. Trimming left V 5 bases short and J 8 bases short, with 13 bases between. The CDR3 totals 13 residues. Per the germline V gene, CDR1 is SEHNR and CDR2 is FQNEAQ (reference sequence). Drawing the rest from reference TRBV7-9 and TRBJ1-5, the complete variable domain is DTGVSQNPRHKITKRGQNVTFRCDPISEHNRLYWYRQTLGQGPEFLTYFQNEAQLEKSRLLSDRFSAERPKGSFSTLEIQRTEQGDSAMYLCASSIKQGEPQHFGDGTRLSIL.

With respect to this clone: The CDR3 is cut off 3 residues early in the read; its end comes from the germline J gene. The chain combines TRBV20-1 with TRBJ2-7; 9 nucleotides match TRBD2. This CDR3 comprises 13 residues. J was trimmed by 3 bases and V by 5 bases; bases with no gene match: 5. The germline CDR1 and CDR2 sequences are DFQATT and SNEGSKA (reference sequence). The CDR3 region is CSAFSGRRYEQYF. The CDR3 bases that were read are TGCAGTGCTTTTAGCGGGAGACGCTACGAG.

This clone counts as medium-sized by frequency. The CDR3 end is not reached by the read, which stops 3 residues before it; the germline J gene fills it in. The chain couples TRBV19 to TRBJ2-1; 10 nucleotides agree with TRBD2. Per the germline V gene, CDR1 is LNHDA and CDR2 is SQIVND (reference sequence). The CDR3 runs 15 residues. J lost 7 bases, V lost 4 bases, and 7 bases had no gene match. The CDR3 spells CASSTLAGDSNEQFF. The covered CDR3 bases are TGTGCCAGTAGTACCCTAGCGGGGGACTCTAATGAG.